These 32 T cell receptor beta chains were all obtained from the same sample, sequenced in a study of beta chain features in type 1 diabetes. Reverse transcribing all isolated RNA meant expressed TCRB transcripts were sequenced. Assay: immunoSEQ multiplex PCR; the TCRdb copy retains only in-frame clones and omits some. Of about 620,000 clones detected, around a sixth appear once; the ten largest clones hold about 0.087%. Sequences were obtained from naive CD4+ T cells from blood. These TCRs come from a man aged 18 to 29 in good health.

This clone was detected a few times. The sample contains more than one DNA sequence encoding this CDR3. The chain employs TRBV20-1 and TRBJ1-1; D gene ambiguous. The CDR3 length is 11 residues. Trimming pared 1 base from V and 4 bases from J, leaving 4 bases between. Looked up from germline, CDR1 is DFQATT and CDR2 is SNEGSKA (reference sequence). The DNA for the CDR3 is TGCAGTGCTAGAGGTAGCACTGAAGCTTTCTTT. Translated: CSARGSTEAFF.

This sequence joins TRBV4-1 and TRBJ2-7; TRBD1 might be the D (6 bases). Germline assignment: CDR1 MGHRA and CDR2 YSYEKL. The CDR3 has 16 amino acids. The V end was cut by 2 bases, the J end by 3 bases, with 17 bases between. The CDR3 nucleotides read TGCGCCAGCAGCCAACTGGCCCAGGGACAATTCTACGAGCAGTACTTC. Amino acid sequence: CASSQLAQGQFYEQYF.

On this clone itself: At one boundary the junction diverges from the germline segment, which might be a read error. The gene calls are TRBV7-7 and TRBJ2-1; D is perhaps TRBD1 or TRBD2 (5 bases each). The CDR3 loop spans 19 amino acids. Germline V lookup: CDR1 SSHAT, CDR2 FNYEAQ (reference sequence). Here the CDR3 reads CASSLALRGPESPVNEQFF. CDR3 bases: TGTGCTAGCAGCTTAGCGTTGAGGGGTCCAGAATCCCCAGTCAATGAGCAGTTCTTC.

The gene calls are TRBV19 and TRBJ1-2; 8 nucleotides match TRBD1. Germline CDR1 reads LNHDA; CDR2 reads SQIVND (reference sequence). Trimming cost V 3 bases and J 3 bases; bases outside gene matches: 12. This CDR3 comprises 17 residues. CDR3 residues: CASSMATGGSVYYGYTF. For the CDR3, the DNA is TGTGCCAGTAGTATGGCCACAGGGGGATCGGTTTACTATGGCTACACCTTC.

This clone was detected only a few times. This chain connects TRBV7-3 to TRBJ2-3; perhaps TRBD2 as D (5 bases). V was shortened by 1 base and J by 5 bases, with 16 bases between the two germline ends. CDR3 length equals 16 residues. Germline V gene sequence: CDR1 SGHTA, CDR2 FQGTGA. The DNA of the CDR3 is TGTGCCAGCAGCTTAAATGCCGGCGGGCAAGGAGATACGCAGTATTTT. Protein: CASSLNAGGQGDTQYF.

This clone was counted between two and nine times. The rearrangement uses TRBV6-5 and TRBJ1-1; D may be TRBD1 (5 bases). The CDR3 runs to 13 residues. V was trimmed by 10 bases and J by 3 bases, leaving 15 bases between them. CDR1 MNHEY and CDR2 SVGAGI come from the germline V gene. DNA of the CDR3: TGTGCCACCTCGAACGGGGCGTACACTGAAGCTTTCTTT. Translating gives CATSNGAYTEAFF.

About this clone itself: This sample includes further DNA sequences coding for the same CDR3. J is TRBJ2-7 and V is TRBV27; D remains ambiguous. Germline loops: CDR1 MNHEY, CDR2 SMNVEV (reference sequence). Trimming removed 4 bases from V and 3 bases from J, with 7 bases in between. This CDR3 spans 12 amino acids. CDR3: CASSSRSYEQYF. The CDR3, as DNA: TGTGCCAGCAGTTCTCGGAGCTACGAGCAGTACTTC.

The chain has TRBV4-3 and TRBJ2-7; a possible D gene is TRBD1 (6 bases). The CDR3 spans 15 residues. V was trimmed by 1 base and J by 4 bases, leaving 14 bases between them. Germline loops: CDR1 LGHNA, CDR2 YSLEER. The DNA of the CDR3 is TGCGCCAGCAGCCAAGCGGCAGGGGTTAGGTACGAGCAGTACTTC. This codes for CASSQAAGVRYEQYF.

Turning to this clone: Distinct nucleotide sequences in the sample also encode this CDR3. This chain uses TRBV4-3 with TRBJ1-1; tentative D call: TRBD1 (6 bases). The CDR3 consists of 14 residues. V lost 0 bases and J lost 3, with 8 bases in between. CDR1 and CDR2 (germline): LGHNA, YSLEER. Written as DNA, the CDR3 is TGCGCCAGCAGCCAAGAGGCAGGGGACACTGAAGCTTTCTTT. Translated: CASSQEAGDTEAFF.

V is TRBV5-1 and J is TRBJ2-1; D is uncertain. Germline V CDR1 and CDR2: SGHRS, YFSETQ. The V end lost 1 base, the J end lost 1 base, and 9 bases lay between the germline ends. The CDR3 sequence is 15 residues long. The chain's CDR3 is CASSLRLVSYNEQFF. The CDR3 DNA follows: TGCGCCAGCAGCTTGAGGCTAGTTTCCTACAATGAGCAGTTCTTC.

This clone occurred a few times. The V gene is TRBV4-3, the J gene TRBJ1-1; TRBD1 matches at 9 bases. The CDR3 consists of 13 residues. CDR1 LGHNA and CDR2 YSLEER come from the germline V gene. CDR3 in DNA: TGCGCTACCCGGGACAGGGAGGACACTGAAGCTTTCTTT. Its translation: CATRDREDTEAFF.

The chain is built from TRBV6-5 and TRBJ1-5; a weak D match, TRBD1 (5 bases). With 6 bases removed from V and 7 bases from J, the gap between germline ends came to 16 bases. Per the germline V gene, CDR1 is MNHEY and CDR2 is SVGAGI. The CDR3 loop spans 14 amino acids. The CDR3 reads CASRQDTSGQPQHF. CDR3 sequence (DNA): TGTGCCAGCAGACAGGACACCTCCGGGCAGCCCCAGCATTTT.

Only a few counts were recorded for this clone. V usage is TRBV7-3 and J usage is TRBJ1-1; D perhaps matches TRBD1 (5 bases). V dropped 1 base and J dropped 4 bases, with 10 bases sitting between them. The CDR3 totals 14 residues. Germline V lookup: CDR1 SGHTA, CDR2 FQGTGA. The CDR3 DNA reads TGTGCCAGCAGCTTAAGCCAGGGAGTCACTGAAGCTTTCTTT. It encodes CASSLSQGVTEAFF.

About this clone itself: The sample contains more than one DNA sequence encoding this CDR3. V gene TRBV9 combines with J gene TRBJ1-2, with D unclear. CDR3 length: 11 residues. With 4 bases removed from V and 3 bases from J, the gap between germline ends came to 4 bases. Germline-derived CDR1 and CDR2 are SGDLS and YYNGEE. CDR3 DNA: TGTGCCAGCAGCAGGGACTATGGCTACACCTTC. It codes for CASSRDYGYTF.

This clone came up a few times. The V and J genes are TRBV29-1 and TRBJ1-2; a weak D match, TRBD1 (5 bases). CDR1 and CDR2 from the germline V gene are SQVTM and ANQGSEA. Trimming removed 6 bases at V and 3 bases at J, with 14 bases between. The CDR3 has 13 residues. CDR3 DNA: TGCAGCGTCGCAGCCGGGACCTACTATGGCTACACCTTC. This gives the protein CSVAAGTYYGYTF.

This chain joins TRBV14 and TRBJ1-1; the D is unclear. Looked up from germline, CDR1 is SGHDN and CDR2 is FVKESK. The CDR3 has 12 residues. V was clipped by 4 bases and J by 7 bases, with 10 bases between them. Here the CDR3 reads CASSRPAGEAFF. Written as DNA, the CDR3 is TGTGCCAGCAGCCGGCCGGCTGGTGAAGCTTTCTTT.

J is TRBJ2-2 and V is TRBV7-9; TRBD1 might be the D (5 bases). The CDR3 is 13 residues long. V was shortened by 7 bases and J by 6 bases, with 12 bases between the two germline ends. Germline V CDR1 and CDR2: SEHNR, FQNEAQ (reference sequence). The CDR3 DNA is TGTGCCAGCATAAGGGGTTCGGCCGGGGAGCTGTTTTTT. The encoded protein is CASIRGSAGELFF.

This clone was counted a few times. The V and J genes are TRBV28 and TRBJ1-2, with D possibly being TRBD1 (6 bases). CDR1 MDHEN and CDR2 SYDVKM come from the germline V gene. V lost 6 bases to trimming and J lost 4 bases, with 15 bases between them. The CDR3 consists of 14 residues. CDR3 bases: TGTGCCAGCAGGGCTTCTCTGACAGGCTATGGCTACACCTTC. Residues: CASRASLTGYGYTF.

This clone was counted between two and nine times. This chain's CDR3 is CSVTETPALLAKNIQYF. The CDR3, as DNA: TGCAGCGTGACGGAAACACCCGCCCTCTTAGCCAAAAACATTCAGTACTTC. The J gene is TRBJ2-4, the V gene TRBV29-1; no clear D gene. The germline V gene has CDR1 SQVTM and CDR2 ANQGSEA. Trimming pared 6 bases from V and 0 bases from J, leaving 21 bases between. CDR3 size: 17 residues.

This clone was seen a few times. The genes are TRBV27 and TRBJ1-6; D is possibly TRBD1 (6 bases). Deletions cut 0 bases from V and 10 bases from J, with 16 bases between. This CDR3 comprises 16 residues. The germline CDR1 and CDR2 sequences are MNHEY and SMNVEV (reference sequence). The CDR3 DNA is TGTGCCAGCAGTTTATCCCGCCCACAGGGAGCGTCACCCCTCCACTTT. It codes for CASSLSRPQGASPLHF.

This clone was observed a single time. V gene TRBV4-1 combines with J gene TRBJ1-4, with D perhaps TRBD1 (5 bases). Germline lookup yields CDR1 MGHRA and CDR2 YSYEKL. The germline V and J ends were trimmed by 0 bases and 6 bases, with 11 bases remaining between them. The CDR3 spans 15 residues. Written as DNA, the CDR3 is TGCGCCAGCAGCCAAGACAAGGGGAGCTATGAAAAACTGTTTTTT. Protein sequence: CASSQDKGSYEKLFF.

This clone was counted between two and nine times. This sequence joins TRBV7-6 and TRBJ2-5; D perhaps matches TRBD2 (6 bases). Trimming cost V 4 bases and J 2 bases, with 11 bases left between them. Germline loops: CDR1 SGHVS, CDR2 FNYEAQ. This CDR3 is built from 14 residues. CDR3 region: CASSSTGLQETQYF. The CDR3, as DNA: TGTGCCAGCAGCTCGACGGGACTTCAAGAGACCCAGTACTTC. The full variable domain, rest sourced from reference TRBV7-6 and TRBJ2-5, is GAGVSQSPRYKVTKRGQDVALRCDPISGHVSLYWYRQALGQGPEFLTYFNYEAQQDKSGLPNDRFSAERPEGSISTLTIQRTEQRDSAMYRCASSSTGLQETQYFGPGTRLLVL.

A few counts support this clone. The chain couples TRBV4-2 to TRBJ1-3; D is ambiguous. The CDR3 runs 16 residues. Trimming removed 0 bases at V and 4 bases at J, with 13 bases between. CDR1 is LGHNA and CDR2 is YNFKEQ in the germline V gene. CDR3 nucleotides: TGTGCCAGCAGCCAAGAGGGAACGTGGAGCGGAAACACCATATATTTT. Its protein product is CASSQEGTWSGNTIYF.

This chain links TRBV5-1 with TRBJ2-1; 8 nucleotides line up with TRBD2. The CDR3 sequence is 16 residues long. The V segment lost 2 bases and the J segment 3 bases; nucleotides outside the gene matches: 7. CDR1 SGHRS and CDR2 YFSETQ come from the germline V gene. CDR3 sequence: CASSFPAGDFYNEQFF. The CDR3 DNA follows: TGCGCCAGCAGCTTCCCAGCGGGGGATTTCTACAATGAGCAGTTCTTC.

The CDR3 sequence: CASSPIYRGAYEQYF. The DNA of the CDR3 is TGTGCCAGCAGTCCAATCTACAGGGGGGCCTACGAGCAGTACTTC. The gene calls are TRBV27 and TRBJ2-7, with 8 nucleotides matching TRBD1. V trimming: 5 bases; J trimming: 2 bases; junction bases outside the gene matches: 8. Per germline, CDR1 MNHEY and CDR2 SMNVEV (reference sequence). This CDR3 has 15 amino acids.

A few counts support this clone. The chain has TRBV7-2 and TRBJ2-1; D possibly corresponds to TRBD2 (5 bases). Per the germline V gene, CDR1 is SGHTA and CDR2 is FQGNSA. The CDR3 contains 11 residues. The V gene lost 5 bases and the J gene lost 13 bases, with 12 bases spanning the gap. In DNA, the CDR3 is TGTGCCAGCAGCAGCCGGGATCTCCAGTTCTTC. Translation: CASSSRDLQFF.

This clone occurred a few times. The chain has TRBV7-9 and TRBJ2-7; no reliable D call. The ends were cut back, 1 base at V and 6 bases at J, with 7 bases in the middle. This CDR3 comprises 12 residues. Germline V CDR1 and CDR2: SEHNR, FQNEAQ (reference sequence). The CDR3 loop reads CASSLEWGEQYF. CDR3 sequence (DNA): TGTGCCAGCAGCTTAGAATGGGGCGAGCAGTACTTC.

The V call is TRBV30, the J call TRBJ1-6, with D hard to call. V dropped 0 bases and J dropped 5 bases, with 5 bases sitting between them. Looked up from germline, CDR1 is GTSNPN and CDR2 is SVGIG (reference sequence). This CDR3 has 13 amino acids. As DNA, the CDR3 is TGTGCCTGGAGTGTACGGGATAATTCACCCCTCCACTTT. Protein sequence: CAWSVRDNSPLHF.

In this sample, this clone turned up a few times. This rearrangement joins TRBV28 to TRBJ1-2; D call uncertain. V was clipped by 5 bases and J by 4 bases, with 14 bases between them. The germline V gene encodes CDR1 MDHEN and CDR2 SYDVKM. CDR3 length equals 14 residues. CDR3 DNA sequence: TGTGCCAGCAGTGACTTAGTAAGCTTCTATGGCTACACCTTC. Its translation is CASSDLVSFYGYTF.

A word on this clone: One junction end does not reproduce the germline sequence, and a read error may be involved. This chain links TRBV4-1 with TRBJ1-2, with 9 bases matching TRBD1. The CDR3 runs 15 residues. Germline lookup yields CDR1 MGHRA and CDR2 YSYEKL. The CDR3 protein is CASSLAGQGNSGYTF. CDR3 nucleotide sequence: TGCGCCAGCAGCCTAGCAGGACAGGGGAACTCTGGCTACACCTTC.

V gene TRBV2 combines with J gene TRBJ2-7; TRBD2 agrees at 8 bases. The CDR3 length is 15 residues. J lost 1 base, V lost 6 bases, and 8 bases had no gene match. Germline V lookup: CDR1 SNHLY, CDR2 FYNNEI. CDR3 sequence: CASRPEVAGSYEQYF. CDR3 nucleotides: TGTGCCAGCAGGCCTGAGGTAGCGGGGTCCTACGAGCAGTACTTC.

This chain links TRBV15 with TRBJ1-5; D call uncertain. The V gene's germline CDR1 is LNHNV and CDR2 YYDKDF (reference sequence). The CDR3 runs to 16 residues. Trimming pared 1 base from V and 0 bases from J, leaving 10 bases between. The CDR3 is CATSRGSSSSNQPQHF. The CDR3 DNA reads TGTGCCACCAGCAGAGGCAGTTCTTCTAGCAATCAGCCCCAGCATTTT.